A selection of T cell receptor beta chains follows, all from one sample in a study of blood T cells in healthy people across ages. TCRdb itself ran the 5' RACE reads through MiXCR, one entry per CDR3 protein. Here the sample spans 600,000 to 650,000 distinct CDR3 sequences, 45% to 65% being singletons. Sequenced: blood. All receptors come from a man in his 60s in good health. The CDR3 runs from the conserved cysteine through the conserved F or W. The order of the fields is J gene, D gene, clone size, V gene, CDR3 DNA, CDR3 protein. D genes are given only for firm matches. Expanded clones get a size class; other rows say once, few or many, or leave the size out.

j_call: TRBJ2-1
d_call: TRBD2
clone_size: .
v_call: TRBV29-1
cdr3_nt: TGCAGCGTGCCCGTGCCCCCGGGACTAGCGGGGCCGCTCAATGAGCAGTTCTTC
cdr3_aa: CSVPVPPGLAGPLNEQFF

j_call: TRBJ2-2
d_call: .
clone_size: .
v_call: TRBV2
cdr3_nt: TGTGCCAGCAGTGCTACGAACACCGGGGAGCTGTTTTTT
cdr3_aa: CASSATNTGELFF

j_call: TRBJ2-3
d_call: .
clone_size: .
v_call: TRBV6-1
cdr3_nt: TGTGCCAGCAGTGAAACCCTCGGGGGGCGGGGCACAGATACGCAGTATTTT
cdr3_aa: CASSETLGGRGTDTQYF

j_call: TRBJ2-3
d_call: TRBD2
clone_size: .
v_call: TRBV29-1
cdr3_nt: TGCAGCGGCAAACGGCATAGCGGGGGAATCACAGATACGCAGTATTTT
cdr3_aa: CSGKRHSGGITDTQYF

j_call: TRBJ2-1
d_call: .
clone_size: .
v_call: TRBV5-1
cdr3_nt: TGCGCCAGCAGCCCGCAAACTAGCTACTCCTACAATGAGCAGTTCTTC
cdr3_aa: CASSPQTSYSYNEQFF

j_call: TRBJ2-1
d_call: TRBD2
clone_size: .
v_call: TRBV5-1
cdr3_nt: TGCGCCAGCAGCCCCGAGGCGGGGGTCTACAATGAGCAGTTCTTC
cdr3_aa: CASSPEAGVYNEQFF

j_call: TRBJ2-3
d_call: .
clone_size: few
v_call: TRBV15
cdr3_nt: TGTGCCACCAGCAGTGGAGGACTGGCCGGCTTCACAGATACGCAGTATTTT
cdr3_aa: CATSSGGLAGFTDTQYF

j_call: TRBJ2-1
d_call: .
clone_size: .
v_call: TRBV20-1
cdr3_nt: TGCAGTGCTAGGTCCGAGATCTCCCCACATTTGACCCTTAGCGATGAGCAGTTCTTC
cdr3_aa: CSARSEISPHLTLSDEQFF

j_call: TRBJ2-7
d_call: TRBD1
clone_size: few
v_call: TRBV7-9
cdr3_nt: TGTGCCAGCAGGTCAGGGGGCGAGCAGTACTTC
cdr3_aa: CASRSGGEQYF

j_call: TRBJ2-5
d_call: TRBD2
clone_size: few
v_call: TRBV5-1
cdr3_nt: TGCGCCAGCAGCTTCACTAGCGGGGGGAGAGAGACCCAGTACTTC
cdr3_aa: CASSFTSGGRETQYF

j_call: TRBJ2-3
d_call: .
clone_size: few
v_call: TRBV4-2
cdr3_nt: TGTGCCAGCAGCCAAGATGGGGTCTACCCCTCGTATTTT
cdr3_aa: CASSQDGVYPSYF

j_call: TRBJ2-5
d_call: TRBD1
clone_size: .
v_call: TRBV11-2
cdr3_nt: TGTGCCAGCAGCTCTCAACAGGGGAGTCGGGAGACCCAGTACTTC
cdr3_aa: CASSSQQGSRETQYF

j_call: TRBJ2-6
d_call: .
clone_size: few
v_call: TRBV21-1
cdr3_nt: TGTGCCAGCAGCAAAGAGGAGGGGGAAGTCTCTGGGGCCAACGTCCTGACTTTC
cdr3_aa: CASSKEEGEVSGANVLTF

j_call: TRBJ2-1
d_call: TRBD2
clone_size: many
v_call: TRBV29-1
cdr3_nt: TGCAGCGGCCGAAGACTAGCGGATAGCTCCTACAATGAGCAGTTCTTC
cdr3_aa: CSGRRLADSSYNEQFF

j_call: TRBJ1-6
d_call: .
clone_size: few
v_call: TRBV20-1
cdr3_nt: TGCAGTGCTAGAGTAACCCGGCCCCAGGGGTATAATTCACCCCTCCACTTT
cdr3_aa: CSARVTRPQGYNSPLHF

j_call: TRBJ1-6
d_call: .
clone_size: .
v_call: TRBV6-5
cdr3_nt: TGTGCCAGCAGTTCTGTCCCTGGTTCACCCCTCCACTTT
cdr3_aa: CASSSVPGSPLHF

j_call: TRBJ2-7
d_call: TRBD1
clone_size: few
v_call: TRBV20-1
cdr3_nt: TGCAGTGCACTACAGGGGGGCGAGCAGTACTTC
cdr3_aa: CSALQGGEQYF

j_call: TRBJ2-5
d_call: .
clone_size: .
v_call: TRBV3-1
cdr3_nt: TGTGCCAGCAGCCCCTATGGGGGGGGGCGGGAAGAGACCCAGTACTTC
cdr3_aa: CASSPYGGGREETQYF

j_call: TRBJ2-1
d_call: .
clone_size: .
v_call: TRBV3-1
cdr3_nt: TGTGCCAGCAGCCACCAGCGGAGCTCCTACAATGAGCAGTTCTTC
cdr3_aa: CASSHQRSSYNEQFF

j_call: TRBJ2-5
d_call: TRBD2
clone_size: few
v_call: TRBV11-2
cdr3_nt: TGTGCCAGCAGCTTAGGAGCGGGGAAGAGGGAGACCCAGTACTTC
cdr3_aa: CASSLGAGKRETQYF

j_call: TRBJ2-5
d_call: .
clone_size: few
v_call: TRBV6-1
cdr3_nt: TGTGCCAGCACCCCACAGGTCCAAGAGACCCAGTACTTC
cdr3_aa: CASTPQVQETQYF

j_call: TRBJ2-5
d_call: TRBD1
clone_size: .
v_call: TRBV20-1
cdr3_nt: TGCAGTGCTCCCGGCGGCCCAGGGGGTTCCTACAATGAGCAGTACTTC
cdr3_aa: CSAPGGPGGSYNEQYF

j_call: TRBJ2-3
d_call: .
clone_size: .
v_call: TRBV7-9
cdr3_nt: TGTGCCAAGATAGCGGATAATGCAGATACGCAGTATTTT
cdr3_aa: CAKIADNADTQYF

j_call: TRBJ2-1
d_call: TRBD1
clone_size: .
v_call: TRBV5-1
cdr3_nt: TGCGCCAGCAGCCAGGGGGACAGGGTTGAGAATGAGCAGTTCTTC
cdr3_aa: CASSQGDRVENEQFF

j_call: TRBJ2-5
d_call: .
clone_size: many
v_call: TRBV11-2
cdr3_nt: TGTGCCAGCAGCCCAGAGGACGGGGAGACCCAGTACTTC
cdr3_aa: CASSPEDGETQYF

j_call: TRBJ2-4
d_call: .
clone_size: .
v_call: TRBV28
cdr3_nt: TGTGCCAGCAGTGCCGACCTTTCGGGACGAAAGTACTTC
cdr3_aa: CASSADLSGRKYF

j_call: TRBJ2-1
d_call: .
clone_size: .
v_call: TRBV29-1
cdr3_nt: TGCAGCGTCGCCCCCTACAATGAGCAGTTCTTC
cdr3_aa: CSVAPYNEQFF

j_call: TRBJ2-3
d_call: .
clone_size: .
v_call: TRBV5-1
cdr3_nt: TGCGCCAGCAGCTGGACGGGACTGATCACAGATACGCAGTATTTT
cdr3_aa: CASSWTGLITDTQYF

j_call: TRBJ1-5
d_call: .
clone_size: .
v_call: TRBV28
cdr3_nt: TGTGCCAGCAGTCCACGCCTAGCAGGGACGATCCAGCCCCAGCATTTT
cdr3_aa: CASSPRLAGTIQPQHF

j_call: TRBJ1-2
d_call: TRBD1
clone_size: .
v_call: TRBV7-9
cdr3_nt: TGTGCCAGCAGCTTGCTAACAGGGGGCGGCTACACCTTC
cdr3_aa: CASSLLTGGGYTF

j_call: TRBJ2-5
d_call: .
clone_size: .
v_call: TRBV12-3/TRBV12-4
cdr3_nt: TGTGCCAGCAGTTTAGCTGCGCGGGGACGGGAGACCCAGTACTTC
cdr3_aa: CASSLAARGRETQYF

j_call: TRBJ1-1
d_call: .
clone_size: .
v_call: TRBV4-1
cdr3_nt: TGCGCCAGCAGCCAAGGGGCTCTGGGTGCGAACACTGAAGCTTTCTTT
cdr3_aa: CASSQGALGANTEAFF

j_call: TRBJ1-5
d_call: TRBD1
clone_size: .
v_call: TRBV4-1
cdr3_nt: TGCGCCAGCAGCCAAGGTCCCGGGACAGGTTTCAATCAGCCCCAGCATTTT
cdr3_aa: CASSQGPGTGFNQPQHF

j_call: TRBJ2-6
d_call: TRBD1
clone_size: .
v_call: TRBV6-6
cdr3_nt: TGTGCTTCGGGTCGGGACAGGGGCTCTGGGGCCAACGTCCTGACTTTC
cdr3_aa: CASGRDRGSGANVLTF

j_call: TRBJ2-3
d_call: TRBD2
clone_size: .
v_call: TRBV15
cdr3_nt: TGTGCCACCAGCCCGCGGGTAGCGGGAGCAGATACGCAGTATTTT
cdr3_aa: CATSPRVAGADTQYF

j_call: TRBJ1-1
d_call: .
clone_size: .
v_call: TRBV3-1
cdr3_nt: TGTGCCAGCAGCGACCTAGACAGGAACACTGGAGCTTTCTTT
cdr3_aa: CASSDLDRNTGAFF

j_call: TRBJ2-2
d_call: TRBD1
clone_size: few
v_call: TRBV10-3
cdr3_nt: TGTGCCATCAGTGGACAGGGGGCTGAGACCGGGGAGCTGTTTTTT
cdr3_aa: CAISGQGAETGELFF

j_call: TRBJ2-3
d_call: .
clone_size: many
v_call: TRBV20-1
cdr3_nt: TGCAGTGCTAGCGGGAGCACAGATACGCAGTATTTT
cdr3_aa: CSASGSTDTQYF

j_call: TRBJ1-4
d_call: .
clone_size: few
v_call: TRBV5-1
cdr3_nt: TGCGCCAGCAGCTTGGGCCTCTCAACTAATGAAAAACTGTTTTTT
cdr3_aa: CASSLGLSTNEKLFF

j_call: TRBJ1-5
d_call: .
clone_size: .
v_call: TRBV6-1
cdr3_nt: TGTGCCAGCAGTGAAGCCGGGGGGTTCGGCAATCAGCCCCAGCATTTT
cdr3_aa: CASSEAGGFGNQPQHF

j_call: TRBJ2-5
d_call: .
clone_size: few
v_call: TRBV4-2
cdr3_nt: TGTGCCAGCAGCCCAGGGAACCCAGAGACCCAGTACTTC
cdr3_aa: CASSPGNPETQYF

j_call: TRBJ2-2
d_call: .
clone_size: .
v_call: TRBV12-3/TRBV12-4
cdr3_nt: TGTGCCAGCAGGACCAGGGACACCCACACCGGGGAGCTGTTTTTT
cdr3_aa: CASRTRDTHTGELFF